This T cell receptor (beta chain) was recovered during a study of response to subunit inactivated influenza vaccine. Study observations and caveats: Few new T cells, the authors suggested, are recruited by each seasonal influenza vaccination.

TCRdb reprocessed the RT-PCR reads via MiXCR and lists one record per CDR3 protein. The table has about 700,000 distinct CDR3 sequences, 14% seen once. The length of the CDR3 is 13 residues. CDR1 is MNHNS, CDR2 SASEGT, per germline. V lost 0 bases to trimming and J lost 7 bases, with 10 bases between them. To note about this clonotype: Antigen specificity is unknown.

The material sequenced was PBMCs from blood, taken around 14 days before vaccination. The source is a man aged 45-60 years who received an inactivated influenza vaccine. V usage is TRBV6-1 and J usage is TRBJ2-7, with D perhaps matching TRBD1 (5 bases). The CDR3 DNA follows: TGTGCCAGCAGTGAAGCGGGGCCAAGGGAGCAGTACTTC. Residues: CASSEAGPREQYF.